This record concerns one T cell receptor beta chain sequence. Its antigen remains unidentified. The germline V and J ends were trimmed by 2 bases and 5 bases, with 18 bases remaining between them. Germline V CDR1 and CDR2: SEHNR, FQNEAQ (reference sequence). CDR3 length: 16 amino acids. This sample is part of a study of T-cell memory formation after mild COVID-19. Study-wide background: TCR clusters mostly belonged to single donors.

Each CDR3 protein gets one entry after TCRdb re-called the 5' RACE reads with MiXCR. The data contain about 360,000 distinct CDR3 sequences, around 13% of them seen just once; the ten biggest clones take up about a fifth. Study results and caveats: Some clones that responded were present in memory (sampled pre-infection), which suggests cross-reactive memory joined. Clones that shrank (day 15 to 85) were balanced CD4/CD8, whereas later expanders leaned CD4+. CD4+ contracting clones were mainly CM and EM; CD8+ ones, EMRA.

The sequence was obtained from a man between 18 and 29 years old who had mild COVID-19 (a few samples of this study predate the infection). Cell type and time point are not known. Material: PBMCs or a T cell subset sorted from them (not recorded which). This chain connects TRBV7-9 to TRBJ2-5; D possibly corresponds to TRBD2 (6 bases). The CDR3 here is CASSLTVGGLGETQYF. Here the CDR3 DNA reads TGTGCCAGCAGCTTAACCGTTGGAGGGCTTGGGGAGACCCAGTACTTC.